This TCR beta chain derives from a study of blood T cell repertoires in COVID-19 (dated by TCRdb to the early 2020s). A note on the overall study: The collaborator samples originated in the United States, Italy and Spain and spanned the acute and convalescent phases of COVID-19. The repertoires were released in a freely available public database intended as a resource for research on the immune response to SARS-CoV-2. Samples came from the ongoing ImmuneRACE study (first 160 participants) plus 1,254 subjects from 6 global collaborators. The material from the prospective study consisted of cDNA or gDNA derived from T cells, B-cell-depleted T cells, or PBMCs. Subjects who had been exposed to COVID-19, were actively infected with it, or had recovered from it provided the deeply sampled blood TCRbeta repertoires that made up the dataset. HLA class I and class II types, where available, came from metadata supplied by the sample provider rather than from assay-based typing. Nearly every sample came with metadata listing a de-identified subject ID, COVID-19 status, age in years and sex. Beyond this particular receptor, the publication reports: How much clinical and demographic metadata was included differed by source and by participant, and the metadata was provided uncurated.

The V end loses 5 bases and the J end loses 0 bases, and a stretch of 11 bases separates them. CDR1 SGHAT and CDR2 FQNNGV are derived from the germline V gene. The CDR3 goes from the cysteine to the phenylalanine over 15 residues. Only CDR3 DNA is held: 45 bases, read in frame from base 1. In Seattle, one collaborating source enrolled patients while the infection was active and tracked those patients longitudinally over the course of disease. Collaborating institutions collected whole blood in K2EDTA tubes following their own protocols. For TCRbeta analysis, collaborator samples were shipped as frozen whole blood, as isolated PBMCs, or as DNA extracted from either sample type. The immunoSEQ Assay, a bias-controlled multiplex PCR, was used to amplify TCRbeta CDR3 regions from genomic DNA. The published analysis was carried out like this. The number of nucleated cells in each sample was estimated from the amplification of reference gene primers within the assay. To quantify the absolute abundance of each unique TCRbeta CDR3 rearrangement, sequence reads were collapsed and filtered. For each sample, productive Simpson clonality was calculated as the square root of Simpson's diversity index across productive rearrangements. Held by TCRdb, this immuneACCESS table contains in-frame sequences only and omits some clones. Under half of the omission traces to an unresolved V gene where checked; the cause of the rest is unknown. V, J and clone size are taken as reported in that table, and D and trimming were inferred from the DNA itself. This sample has almost 400,000 clones in its table, and 80% to 90% of those were observed once. About 2.3% of the sample is in the top ten clones.

Concerning this clone itself: The specificity of this receptor is unknown. There are no base qualities to consult, and no much larger clone falls within one base.

Specimen: peripheral blood. The chain was built from TRBV11-2 and TRBJ1-3, with an unclear D gene assignment. The clonotype was recovered from a woman in her sixties or seventies with COVID-19, enrolled during active disease. The CDR3 region: CASSARRVSGNTIYF. The sequence in DNA is TGTGCCAGCAGCGCCCGCCGGGTCTCTGGAAACACCATATATTTT.